This T cell receptor beta chain is from a study of cytomegalovirus exposure and HLA in healthy donors. 60 Vbeta and 13 Jbeta primers were used in PCR. Sequencing used immunoSEQ multiplex PCR; TCRdb keeps in-frame clones, though not all of them. The sample has 55,000 to 75,000 clones. The sample taken for sequencing was PBMCs. The TCR was taken from a male donor in good health and CMV-seronegative.

In DNA, the CDR3 is TGTGCCAGCAGCTTAGATGGCACCAACACTGAAGCTTTCTTT. Its translation: CASSLDGTNTEAFF. The chain uses TRBV11-3 and TRBJ1-1; D is uncertain. This CDR3 spans 14 amino acids. The V gene's germline CDR1 is SGHNT and CDR2 YENEEA. Trimming shortened V by 0 bases and J by 2 bases, and 7 bases separated the two germline ends.